One sample yielded the 13 T cell receptor beta chains listed below, sequenced in a study of cytotoxic CD8 clonotypes in ibrutinib-treated CLL. Only in-frame clones appear in the TCRdb table, and some are missing; sequencing was by immunoSEQ multiplex PCR. Of some 310,000 clones in the sample, almost 80% were seen once. The sample here was PBMCs, taken before ibrutinib treatment. Every receptor here comes from a human donor with chronic lymphocytic leukemia.

This chain uses TRBV6-1 with TRBJ2-3; no firm D call. CDR1 is MNHNS, CDR2 SASEGT, per germline. Trimming left V 11 bases short and J 3 bases short, with 18 bases between. CDR3 length: 14 residues. DNA of the CDR3: TGTGCCTCCTTATCCCTGGCTTCAACAGATACGCAGTATTTT. It encodes CASLSLASTDTQYF.

The chain couples TRBV2 to TRBJ2-5, with TRBD1 matching over 7 bases. Germline V gene lookup returns CDR1 SNHLY and CDR2 FYNNEI. The CDR3 runs to 15 residues. The V segment lost 6 bases and the J segment 4 bases; nucleotides outside the gene matches: 11. The CDR3 sequence is CASSADRAKGETQYF. DNA for the CDR3: TGTGCCAGCAGCGCCGACAGGGCCAAGGGAGAGACCCAGTACTTC.

This clone was detected once. The chain couples TRBV7-6 to TRBJ1-4; no reliable D call. Per the germline V gene, CDR1 is SGHVS and CDR2 is FNYEAQ. V dropped 2 bases and J dropped 2 bases, with 3 bases sitting between them. The CDR3 is 13 amino acids. CDR3 DNA: TGTGCCAGCAGCTTATTGACTAATGAAAAACTGTTTTTT. As protein: CASSLLTNEKLFF.

V gene TRBV5-1 combines with J gene TRBJ2-3; 11 bases map to TRBD2. CDR1 and CDR2 from the germline V gene are SGHRS and YFSETQ. CDR3 length equals 17 residues. Trimming took 3 bases from V and 2 from J; bases not matched to a gene: 8. The CDR3 sequence is CASSSGGLAAFTDTQYF. The CDR3 DNA is TGCGCCAGCAGCTCCGGGGGACTAGCGGCCTTCACAGATACGCAGTATTTT.

The CDR3 coding sequence is TGTGCCAGCAGCCCCTCTCGCGGAGCGGGAGGCTACGAGCAGTACTTC. This encodes CASSPSRGAGGYEQYF. The chain carries TRBV5-4 and TRBJ2-7; the match to TRBD2 covers 9 bases. The V and J ends lost 4 bases and 3 bases, in that order; junction bases with no gene match: 11. This CDR3 has 16 amino acids. Per germline, CDR1 SGHNT and CDR2 YYREEE (reference sequence).

The chain employs TRBV7-2 and TRBJ1-5; perhaps TRBD1 as D (6 bases). This CDR3 is built from 13 residues. Looked up from germline, CDR1 is SGHTA and CDR2 is FQGNSA. Trimming left V 5 bases short and J 7 bases short, with 12 bases between. CDR3 protein: CASSRDMEQPQHF. The DNA of the CDR3 is TGTGCCAGCAGCCGGGACATGGAACAGCCCCAGCATTTT. The whole variable domain, remainder taken from reference TRBV7-2 and TRBJ1-5, is GAGVSQSPSNKVTEKGKDVELRCDPISGHTALYWYRQSLGQGLEFLIYFQGNSAPDKSGLPSDRFSAERTGGSVSTLTIQRTQQEDSAVYLCASSRDMEQPQHFGDGTRLSIL.

The CDR3, as DNA: TGTGCCAGCAGTTTATCGCACACTTCCTACGAGCAGTACTTC. Translation gives CASSLSHTSYEQYF. The chain recombines TRBV27 with TRBJ2-7; D is uncertain. Germline V CDR1 and CDR2: MNHEY, SMNVEV (reference sequence). The germline V and J ends were trimmed by 0 bases and 1 base, with 7 bases remaining between them. The CDR3 contains 14 residues.

The V gene is TRBV27, the J gene TRBJ1-2, with D unclear. CDR1 is MNHEY and CDR2 is SMNVEV in the germline V gene (reference sequence). V lost 2 bases and J lost 5, with 9 bases in between. This CDR3 contains 13 residues. The CDR3, as DNA: TGTGCCAGCAGTTTAGGGATCTCATATGGCTACACCTTC. Its protein is CASSLGISYGYTF.

The chain uses TRBV6-6 and TRBJ2-2; TRBD2 agrees at 8 bases. Unmatched junction bases numbered 6, after V lost 6 bases and J lost 0 bases. The CDR3 has 16 residues. Germline assignment: CDR1 MNHNY and CDR2 SVGAGI (reference sequence). This CDR3 reads CASRPGLAANTGELFF. In nucleotides, the CDR3 is TGTGCCAGCAGACCCGGACTAGCCGCGAACACCGGGGAGCTGTTTTTT.

This sequence joins TRBV5-4 and TRBJ2-7; tentatively, D is TRBD1 (5 bases). V dropped 1 base and J dropped 4 bases, with 9 bases sitting between them. Germline CDR1 reads SGHNT; CDR2 reads YYREEE (reference sequence). The CDR3 extends over 13 amino acids. CDR3: CASSLPGLYEQYF. Here the CDR3 DNA reads TGTGCCAGCAGCTTGCCAGGGCTATACGAGCAGTACTTC.

V is TRBV29-1 and J is TRBJ2-5, with D hard to call. Trimming removed 4 bases at V and 4 bases at J, with 10 bases between. Germline V gene sequence: CDR1 SQVTM, CDR2 ANQGSEA. There are 12 residues in the CDR3. CDR3 sequence reads: CSVAWRGETQYF. The CDR3 DNA is TGCAGCGTTGCCTGGAGAGGAGAGACCCAGTACTTC.

The gene calls are TRBV5-1 and TRBJ2-2, with D possibly called TRBD1 or TRBD2 (6 bases each). The germline V gene encodes CDR1 SGHRS and CDR2 YFSETQ. Between the trimmed V and J ends, which lost 3 bases and 1 base, there was a span of 10 bases. The CDR3 is 15 amino acids. CDR3 in amino acids: CASSWGAGNTGELFF. Written as DNA, the CDR3 is TGCGCCAGCAGCTGGGGGGCAGGGAACACCGGGGAGCTGTTTTTT.

The chain couples TRBV28 to TRBJ2-7; the match to TRBD2 covers 12 bases. The CDR3 is 15 amino acids. Germline lookup yields CDR1 MDHEN and CDR2 SYDVKM. V gave up 5 bases and J gave up 3 bases; unmatched junction bases: 5. The CDR3 region has the DNA TGTGCCAGCAGTGAGACTAGCGGGAGATTCTACGAGCAGTACTTC. It yields the protein CASSETSGRFYEQYF.